The clone carrying this TCR beta chain was observed many times. The antigen is not known. The length of the CDR3 is 13 residues. Germline CDR1 reads SGHVS; CDR2 reads FNYEAQ. V was pared by 3 bases and J by 8 bases, with 13 bases between. The data are from a study of T cell repertoires in cytomegalovirus infection. About the research overall: Public signatures in TCR beta pointed to CMV infection and matching HLA type.

TCRdb reprocessed the reads via MiXCR and lists one record per CDR3 protein. The profile shows 65,000 to 90,000 distinct CDR3 sequences, approximately 3.7% of them singletons. Whole-study findings and limits: Public TCR beta family frequency separated CMV-and-HLA carriers, including in an independent cohort.

The clonotype originates from a human donor in good health (CMV status not recorded). Some clones in this sample may be carry-over from other donors' samples. The V gene is TRBV7-6, the J gene TRBJ1-2, with D unclear. The specimen was PBMCs. CDR3 nucleotide sequence: TGTGCCAGCAGCTTGTCCGTTACGTGGGGCTACACCTTC. Amino acid sequence: CASSLSVTWGYTF. The whole variable domain, remainder taken from reference TRBV7-6 and TRBJ1-2, is GAGVSQSPRYKVTKRGQDVALRCDPISGHVSLYWYRQALGQGPEFLTYFNYEAQQDKSGLPNDRFSAERPEGSISTLTIQRTEQRDSAMYRCASSLSVTWGYTFGSGTRLTVV.